A selection of T cell receptor beta chains follows, all from one sample in a study of CD8+ T cells in alopecia areata. The table came from immunoSEQ multiplex PCR; TCRdb's copy has only in-frame clones and leaves some out. This table has more than 200,000 clones, less than 45% appearing once. The specimen was CD4+ T cells sorted from blood, collected at roughly week 36, from a patient treated with tofacitinib. The receptors here all came from a human donor with alopecia areata. Each CDR3 is given with its conserved first and last residue. Fields, in order: V gene, D gene, clone size, J gene, CDR3 protein, CDR3 DNA. D genes are given only for firm matches. For some rows the clone size is stated as once, few or many, or as a class when expanded; others skip it.

v_call: TRBV29-1; d_call: NA; clone_size: NA; j_call: TRBJ2-5; cdr3_aa: CSVSQAVKETQYF; cdr3_nt: TGCAGCGTTAGTCAGGCCGTAAAAGAGACCCAGTACTTC
v_call: TRBV2; d_call: TRBD1; clone_size: NA; j_call: TRBJ1-2; cdr3_aa: CASSVTGKGYTF; cdr3_nt: TGTGCCAGCAGCGTGACAGGGAAAGGCTACACCTTC
v_call: TRBV2; d_call: NA; clone_size: few; j_call: TRBJ2-7; cdr3_aa: CASSGGPPTEQYF; cdr3_nt: TGTGCCAGCAGTGGGGGTCCCCCCACCGAGCAGTACTTC
v_call: TRBV6-4; d_call: NA; clone_size: few; j_call: TRBJ2-7; cdr3_aa: CASSLTPRNRYEQYF; cdr3_nt: TGTGCCAGCAGTCTCACACCCAGGAACCGCTACGAGCAGTACTTC
v_call: TRBV15; d_call: NA; clone_size: NA; j_call: TRBJ2-7; cdr3_aa: CATSRVAASSYEQYF; cdr3_nt: TGTGCCACCAGCAGAGTAGCGGCTAGCTCCTACGAGCAGTACTTC
v_call: TRBV11-2; d_call: NA; clone_size: few; j_call: TRBJ2-7; cdr3_aa: CASSLAADRTIYEQYF; cdr3_nt: TGTGCCAGCAGCTTAGCTGCGGACCGAACTATCTACGAGCAGTACTTC
v_call: TRBV28; d_call: TRBD1; clone_size: NA; j_call: TRBJ1-5; cdr3_aa: CASSLLAGGYNQPQHF; cdr3_nt: TGTGCCAGCAGTTTATTGGCAGGGGGCTATAATCAGCCCCAGCATTTT
v_call: TRBV30; d_call: TRBD2; clone_size: once; j_call: TRBJ2-1; cdr3_aa: CAWSGGRLAASGYNEQFF; cdr3_nt: TGTGCCTGGAGTGGCGGCCGGCTGGCGGCTAGCGGATACAATGAGCAGTTCTTC
v_call: TRBV7-9; d_call: NA; clone_size: NA; j_call: TRBJ1-1; cdr3_aa: CASSLEGVVTEAFF; cdr3_nt: TGTGCCAGCAGCTTAGAGGGGGTAGTAACTGAAGCTTTCTTT
v_call: TRBV29-1; d_call: NA; clone_size: NA; j_call: TRBJ2-2; cdr3_aa: CSVGKFLNTGELFF; cdr3_nt: TGCAGCGTTGGCAAATTCTTGAACACCGGGGAGCTGTTTTTT
v_call: TRBV7-2; d_call: NA; clone_size: NA; j_call: TRBJ2-2; cdr3_aa: CASSLSSRGTGELFF; cdr3_nt: TGTGCCAGCAGCTTAAGTTCAAGGGGCACCGGGGAGCTGTTTTTT
v_call: TRBV15; d_call: TRBD1; clone_size: NA; j_call: TRBJ2-3; cdr3_aa: CATSLGQVPTDTQYF; cdr3_nt: TGTGCCACGAGCTTGGGACAGGTACCCACAGATACGCAGTATTTT
v_call: TRBV7-9; d_call: NA; clone_size: NA; j_call: TRBJ2-7; cdr3_aa: CASSFGGLEQYF; cdr3_nt: TGTGCCAGCAGCTTTGGGGGGCTAGAGCAGTACTTC
v_call: TRBV5-1; d_call: TRBD2; clone_size: NA; j_call: TRBJ2-5; cdr3_aa: CASTGTSGILGETQYF; cdr3_nt: TGCGCCAGTACCGGGACTAGCGGGATCCTGGGGGAGACCCAGTACTTC
v_call: TRBV2; d_call: TRBD1; clone_size: few; j_call: TRBJ2-6; cdr3_aa: CASSEARAGGSSGANVLTF; cdr3_nt: TGTGCCAGCAGTGAAGCACGGGCAGGGGGTAGTTCTGGGGCCAACGTCCTGACTTTC
v_call: TRBV5-1; d_call: TRBD2; clone_size: NA; j_call: TRBJ2-1; cdr3_aa: CASSLKRTSGRNEQFF; cdr3_nt: TGCGCCAGCAGCCTGAAGAGGACTAGCGGGAGGAATGAGCAGTTCTTC
v_call: TRBV7-2; d_call: NA; clone_size: NA; j_call: TRBJ2-3; cdr3_aa: CASSLVLGNTDTQYF; cdr3_nt: TGTGCCAGCAGCTTAGTACTGGGTAACACAGATACGCAGTATTTT
v_call: TRBV4-2; d_call: TRBD2; clone_size: NA; j_call: TRBJ2-7; cdr3_aa: CASSQGGGAYEQYF; cdr3_nt: TGTGCCAGCAGCCAAGGGGGAGGGGCCTACGAGCAGTACTTC
v_call: TRBV6-5; d_call: NA; clone_size: NA; j_call: TRBJ2-5; cdr3_aa: CASSYSAARETQYF; cdr3_nt: TGTGCCAGCAGTTACTCGGCCGCCCGAGAGACCCAGTACTTC
v_call: TRBV30; d_call: NA; clone_size: NA; j_call: TRBJ2-5; cdr3_aa: CASGPQETQYF; cdr3_nt: TGTGCCTCAGGGCCTCAAGAGACCCAGTACTTC
v_call: TRBV29-1; d_call: NA; clone_size: few; j_call: TRBJ2-3; cdr3_aa: CSVSGRMVADTQYF; cdr3_nt: TGCAGCGTCTCGGGCAGGATGGTCGCAGATACGCAGTATTTT
v_call: TRBV6-1; d_call: NA; clone_size: few; j_call: TRBJ1-2; cdr3_aa: CASSLGNYGYTF; cdr3_nt: TGTGCCAGCAGCCTCGGAAACTATGGCTACACCTTC
v_call: TRBV28; d_call: NA; clone_size: few; j_call: TRBJ1-2; cdr3_aa: CASTPGRRVRGYTF; cdr3_nt: TGTGCCAGCACACCGGGCAGACGGGTGCGTGGCTACACCTTC
v_call: TRBV9; d_call: NA; clone_size: NA; j_call: TRBJ2-5; cdr3_aa: CASSASAGRQETQYF; cdr3_nt: TGTGCCAGCAGCGCTAGTGCGGGAAGACAAGAGACCCAGTACTTC
v_call: TRBV7-6; d_call: TRBD1; clone_size: NA; j_call: TRBJ2-7; cdr3_aa: CASSLGGAGGSEQYF; cdr3_nt: TGTGCCAGCAGCTTAGGGGGTGCAGGGGGCAGCGAGCAGTACTTC
v_call: TRBV30; d_call: NA; clone_size: NA; j_call: TRBJ1-5; cdr3_aa: CAWSTRTNQPQHF; cdr3_nt: TGTGCCTGGAGTACCAGGACCAATCAGCCCCAGCATTTT
v_call: TRBV5-1; d_call: TRBD2; clone_size: NA; j_call: TRBJ2-1; cdr3_aa: CASSTTLAGSREQFF; cdr3_nt: TGCGCCAGCAGCACCACTCTAGCGGGAAGTCGTGAGCAGTTCTTC
v_call: TRBV28; d_call: NA; clone_size: NA; j_call: TRBJ2-5; cdr3_aa: CASREDNQETQYF; cdr3_nt: TGTGCCAGCAGGGAAGACAACCAAGAGACCCAGTACTTC
v_call: TRBV13; d_call: NA; clone_size: NA; j_call: TRBJ2-3; cdr3_aa: CATRRGLSADTQYF; cdr3_nt: TGTGCCACCAGGAGAGGACTAAGCGCAGATACGCAGTATTTT
v_call: TRBV5-6; d_call: NA; clone_size: few; j_call: TRBJ2-5; cdr3_aa: CASSSGSVGAQYF; cdr3_nt: TGTGCCAGCAGCTCGGGATCCGTGGGGGCCCAGTACTTC
v_call: TRBV29-1; d_call: NA; clone_size: NA; j_call: TRBJ1-4; cdr3_aa: CSVEGGQREKLFF; cdr3_nt: TGCAGCGTTGAAGGGGGCCAAAGAGAAAAACTGTTTTTT
v_call: TRBV11-2; d_call: TRBD1; clone_size: NA; j_call: TRBJ1-2; cdr3_aa: CASSLRTGGGGYTF; cdr3_nt: TGTGCCAGCAGCCTCCGGACAGGGGGAGGCGGCTACACCTTC
v_call: TRBV7-9; d_call: NA; clone_size: few; j_call: TRBJ2-2; cdr3_aa: CASSLGSGLSNTGELFF; cdr3_nt: TGTGCCAGCAGCTTAGGTTCGGGACTCAGTAACACCGGGGAGCTGTTTTTT
v_call: TRBV19; d_call: NA; clone_size: NA; j_call: TRBJ2-3; cdr3_aa: CASSTQGTDTQYF; cdr3_nt: TGTGCCAGTAGTACTCAGGGGACAGATACGCAGTATTTT
v_call: TRBV9; d_call: NA; clone_size: NA; j_call: TRBJ1-5; cdr3_aa: CASSVDAVSNQPQHF; cdr3_nt: TGTGCCAGCAGCGTAGATGCAGTTAGCAATCAGCCCCAGCATTTT
v_call: TRBV10-3; d_call: TRBD2; clone_size: NA; j_call: TRBJ2-5; cdr3_aa: CAISPGLAGGPGQETQYF; cdr3_nt: TGTGCCATCAGTCCCGGACTAGCGGGAGGGCCAGGGCAAGAGACCCAGTACTTC
v_call: TRBV30; d_call: NA; clone_size: NA; j_call: TRBJ1-2; cdr3_aa: CAWSVRDNYGYTF; cdr3_nt: TGTGCCTGGAGTGTCCGGGATAACTATGGCTACACCTTC
v_call: TRBV10-3; d_call: TRBD1; clone_size: NA; j_call: TRBJ1-4; cdr3_aa: CAISESTGNNEKLFF; cdr3_nt: TGTGCCATCAGTGAGTCGACAGGGAATAATGAAAAACTGTTTTTT
v_call: TRBV4-1; d_call: TRBD1; clone_size: few; j_call: TRBJ2-2; cdr3_aa: CASSRQGSTNTGELFF; cdr3_nt: TGCGCCAGCAGCCGACAGGGGTCGACGAACACCGGGGAGCTGTTTTTT
v_call: TRBV5-1; d_call: TRBD1; clone_size: few; j_call: TRBJ1-2; cdr3_aa: CASSLGQGGFYGYTF; cdr3_nt: TGCGCCAGCAGCCTAGGACAGGGTGGCTTCTATGGCTACACCTTC
v_call: TRBV2; d_call: NA; clone_size: few; j_call: TRBJ1-5; cdr3_aa: CASSVAGQDQPQHF; cdr3_nt: TGTGCCAGCAGTGTCGCAGGGCAGGATCAGCCCCAGCATTTT
v_call: TRBV5-1; d_call: NA; clone_size: few; j_call: TRBJ2-5; cdr3_aa: CASSLQGPVETQYF; cdr3_nt: TGCGCCAGCAGCTTGCAAGGGCCGGTCGAGACCCAGTACTTC
v_call: TRBV28; d_call: NA; clone_size: few; j_call: TRBJ2-3; cdr3_aa: CASVVQRSDTQYF; cdr3_nt: TGTGCCAGCGTCGTACAGAGGTCAGATACGCAGTATTTT
v_call: TRBV11-2; d_call: TRBD1; clone_size: few; j_call: TRBJ2-7; cdr3_aa: CASSSRQGLYEQYF; cdr3_nt: TGTGCCAGCAGCTCCCGACAGGGTCTCTACGAGCAGTACTTC
v_call: TRBV28; d_call: NA; clone_size: many; j_call: TRBJ1-5; cdr3_aa: CASRLALSNQPQHF; cdr3_nt: TGTGCCAGCAGGCTGGCTCTCAGCAATCAGCCCCAGCATTTT
v_call: TRBV7-2; d_call: TRBD2; clone_size: few; j_call: TRBJ2-7; cdr3_aa: CASSPPGLAGYEQYF; cdr3_nt: TGTGCCAGCAGCCCGCCGGGACTAGCGGGCTACGAGCAGTACTTC
v_call: TRBV2; d_call: NA; clone_size: once; j_call: TRBJ1-2; cdr3_aa: CASSETETNYGYTF; cdr3_nt: TGTGCCAGCAGTGAGACCGAAACTAACTATGGCTACACCTTC
v_call: TRBV11-2; d_call: NA; clone_size: few; j_call: TRBJ2-2; cdr3_aa: CASSLGARGLWTGELFF; cdr3_nt: TGTGCCAGCAGCTTAGGAGCTCGGGGCTTATGGACCGGGGAGCTGTTTTTT
v_call: TRBV4-2; d_call: NA; clone_size: NA; j_call: TRBJ1-1; cdr3_aa: CASSQDGEGGTEAFF; cdr3_nt: TGTGCCAGCAGCCAAGATGGTGAGGGGGGGACTGAAGCTTTCTTT
v_call: TRBV7-2; d_call: TRBD1; clone_size: few; j_call: TRBJ2-1; cdr3_aa: CASRLDRGGNEQFF; cdr3_nt: TGTGCCAGCAGGTTGGACAGGGGCGGCAATGAGCAGTTCTTC
v_call: TRBV6-5; d_call: NA; clone_size: few; j_call: TRBJ1-2; cdr3_aa: CASSFQGLGYTF; cdr3_nt: TGTGCCAGCAGTTTCCAGGGGCTTGGCTACACCTTC
v_call: TRBV9; d_call: TRBD2; clone_size: few; j_call: TRBJ2-1; cdr3_aa: CASSVLAENNEQFF; cdr3_nt: TGTGCCAGCAGCGTACTAGCGGAAAACAATGAGCAGTTCTTC
v_call: TRBV2; d_call: NA; clone_size: NA; j_call: TRBJ1-1; cdr3_aa: CASRSPGLAEAFF; cdr3_nt: TGTGCCAGCAGGTCCCCAGGGTTGGCTGAAGCTTTCTTT
v_call: TRBV9; d_call: NA; clone_size: NA; j_call: TRBJ2-3; cdr3_aa: CASSVADTQYF; cdr3_nt: TGTGCCAGCAGCGTCGCAGATACGCAGTATTTT
v_call: TRBV28; d_call: NA; clone_size: few; j_call: TRBJ2-3; cdr3_aa: CASSLGAWGTQRADTQYF; cdr3_nt: TGTGCCAGCAGTTTAGGGGCCTGGGGCACCCAACGGGCAGATACGCAGTATTTT